This entry lists 3 T cell receptor beta chains sequenced from one sample in a study of blood T cell repertoires in COVID-19. Here immunoSEQ multiplex PCR was the method, and the copy in TCRdb shows in-frame clones only, minus some. The sample has approximately 130,000 clones; around 83% are singletons. Source material: peripheral blood. Receptors were obtained from a human donor in a cohort sampled during active COVID-19.

The chain carries TRBV7-9 and TRBJ1-5; TRBD1 might be the D (5 bases). V lost 0 bases and J lost 7, with 13 bases in between. The CDR3 has 15 amino acids. Per the germline V gene, CDR1 is SEHNR and CDR2 is FQNEAQ (reference sequence). CDR3 DNA sequence: TGTGCCAGCAGCTTAGCCCCAGGGAGGGGACAGCCCCAGCATTTT. Amino acids: CASSLAPGRGQPQHF.

This clone was seen a single time. The gene calls are TRBV12-3 or TRBV12-4 and TRBJ1-1, with D possibly TRBD1 on 5 matching bases. The CDR3 consists of 11 residues. Trimming shortened V by 2 bases and J by 10 bases, and 8 bases separated the two germline ends. The CDR3 nucleotides are TGTGCCAGCAGTTTAAGGGGCTCAGCTTTCTTT. Its translation is CASSLRGSAFF.

The chain is built from TRBV6-2 or TRBV6-3 and TRBJ2-1; 7 nucleotides align to TRBD2. The length of the CDR3 is 14 residues. After removal of 4 bases from V and 4 bases from J, the junction contained 4 bases not matched to a gene. CDR1 is MNHEY, CDR2 SVGEGT, per germline. CDR3 sequence (DNA): TGTGCCAGCAGTTTCCAAGCGGGATACAATGAGCAGTTCTTC. Its translation: CASSFQAGYNEQFF.